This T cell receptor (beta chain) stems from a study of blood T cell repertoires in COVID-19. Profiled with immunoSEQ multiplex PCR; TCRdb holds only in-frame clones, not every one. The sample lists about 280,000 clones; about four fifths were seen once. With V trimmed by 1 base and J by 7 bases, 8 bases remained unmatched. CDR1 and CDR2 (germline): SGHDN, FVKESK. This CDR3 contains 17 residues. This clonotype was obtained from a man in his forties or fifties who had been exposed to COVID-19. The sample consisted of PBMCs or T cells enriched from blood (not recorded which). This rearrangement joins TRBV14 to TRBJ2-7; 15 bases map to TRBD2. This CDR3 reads CASSQGGLAGGAWEQYF. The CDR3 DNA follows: TGTGCCAGCAGCCAAGGGGGACTAGCGGGAGGAGCGTGGGAGCAGTACTTC.